This TCR beta chain was observed in a study of T-cell memory formation after mild COVID-19 (dated by TCRdb to the early 2020s). About the investigation overall: TCR sequence clusters from the two donors were found to be largely donor specific. Longitudinal TCRalpha and TCRbeta repertoire sequencing tracked T-cell clones expanding and contracting after mild COVID-19 in a couple of donors. The cohort comprised two young, previously healthy adult volunteers, one female and one male.

TCRdb records Illumina NovaSeq 6000 as the sequencer. TCRalpha and TCRbeta cDNA libraries were constructed by 5'RACE with constant-segment primers, with sample barcodes and unique molecular identifiers being introduced. RNA was extracted from every sample with Trizol reagent. The libraries were amplified in two PCR steps, and the second step added a second sample barcode and Illumina TruSeq adapters. Sequencing of libraries was performed on an Illumina NovaSeq with 2 x 150 bp paired-end reads. The study's own analysis went as follows. The reads were demultiplexed and collapsed into UMI-guided consensus sequences using migec v1.2.7. Using mixcr v2.1.11, UMI consensuses were aligned to TRA and TRB V and J templates and then assembled into clonotypes. A clonotype was counted as expanded or contracted only when both edgeR and NoisET called the clonotype significant, with the noise models trained on biological replicates. For edgeR calls, the thresholds were a false discovery rate-adjusted p below 0.01 and a log2 fold-change of 1. As an exploratory analysis of dynamics, max-normalized trajectories of the 1000 most abundant clonotypes were examined with PCA combined with hierarchical clustering. Separately sequenced CD4+ and CD8+ repertoires were used to assign a CD4 or CD8 phenotype to each responding clone. TCRdb's own reprocessing of the public reads used fastp at Q25 and MiXCR and kept productive beta chains. Rows are unified per CDR3 protein, each entry keeping the most common DNA and genes. These V and J calls derive from TCRdb rather than the authors' analysis. This sample has about 290,000 distinct CDR3 sequences in its table, and 15% to 20% of those were observed once. Together, the top ten hold around 23% of the sample.

Study-wide findings and limitations: Only two mild cases were covered in the study, and larger cohorts including severe cases with pre-infection samples were considered necessary. Some responding clones were detected in pre-infection memory, suggesting pre-existing cross-reactive memory T cells joined the SARS-CoV-2 response. Contracting CD4+ clones were found mainly in CM and EM memory subsets, while CD8+ clones were enriched in EMRA. Clones contracting from day 15 to 85 had balanced CD4/CD8 phenotypes, while a second wave expanding from day 15 to 37 was biased towards CD4+. SARS-CoV-2 specificity was not confirmed for the second-wave clones peaking on day 37.

This clonotype has more than one count but fewer than ten. There is no known antigen for this receptor. No much larger clone exists at a distance of one base, and base qualities are not known. PBMCs were isolated by Ficoll-Paque density gradient centrifugation. Cut back by 2 bases and 4 bases, the V and J ends lie 11 bases apart. CDR1 SGHTA and CDR2 FQGTGA are derived from the germline V gene. Inclusive of the bounding cysteine and phenylalanine, the CDR3 is 14 residues long. Of all the DNA, just the CDR3 is kept, 42 bases in frame from base 1. The sample was PBMCs or a T cell subset sorted from them (not recorded which). This receptor chain uses TRBV7-3 and TRBJ1-1, and TRBD1 may be the D gene, going by 5 matching bases. This receptor was obtained from a man younger than 30 who had mild COVID-19 (a few samples of this study predate the infection). The sample titles of this study are shuffled in the database, so cell type and time point are left out; the donor was told from shared clones. The CDR3 amino acid sequence is: CASSLYEGSTEAFF. The nucleotide sequence reads as follows: TGTGCCAGCAGCTTATATGAGGGGAGCACTGAAGCTTTCTTT.